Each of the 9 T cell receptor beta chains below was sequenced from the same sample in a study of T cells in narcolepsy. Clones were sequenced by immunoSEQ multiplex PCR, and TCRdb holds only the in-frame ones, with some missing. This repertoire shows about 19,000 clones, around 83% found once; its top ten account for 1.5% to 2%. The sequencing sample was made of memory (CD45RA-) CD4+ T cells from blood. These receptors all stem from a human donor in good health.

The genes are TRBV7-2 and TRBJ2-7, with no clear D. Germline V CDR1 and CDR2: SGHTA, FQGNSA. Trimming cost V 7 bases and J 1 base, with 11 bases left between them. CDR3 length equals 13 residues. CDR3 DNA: TGTGCCAGCACAAACAGCGATTCCTACGAGCAGTACTTC. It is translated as CASTNSDSYEQYF. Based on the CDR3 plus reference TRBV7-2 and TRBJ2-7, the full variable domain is GAGVSQSPSNKVTEKGKDVELRCDPISGHTALYWYRQSLGQGLEFLIYFQGNSAPDKSGLPSDRFSAERTGGSVSTLTIQRTQQEDSAVYLCASTNSDSYEQYFGPGTRLTVT.

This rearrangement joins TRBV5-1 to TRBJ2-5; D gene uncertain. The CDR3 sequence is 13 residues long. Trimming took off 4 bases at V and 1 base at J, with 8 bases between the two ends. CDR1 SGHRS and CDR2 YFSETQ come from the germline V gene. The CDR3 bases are TGCGCCAGCAGCGCCCCGGGCCAAGAGACCCAGTACTTC. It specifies CASSAPGQETQYF.

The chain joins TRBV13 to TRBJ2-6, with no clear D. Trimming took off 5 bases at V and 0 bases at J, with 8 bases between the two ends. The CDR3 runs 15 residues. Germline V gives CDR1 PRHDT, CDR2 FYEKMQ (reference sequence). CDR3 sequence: CASSPVSSGANVLTF. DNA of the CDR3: TGTGCCAGCAGCCCTGTTAGCTCTGGGGCCAACGTCCTGACTTTC.

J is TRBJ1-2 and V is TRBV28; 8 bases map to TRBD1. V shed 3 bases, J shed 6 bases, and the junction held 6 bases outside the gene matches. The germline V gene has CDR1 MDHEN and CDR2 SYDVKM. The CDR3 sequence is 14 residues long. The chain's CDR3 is CASSFPDRENGYTF. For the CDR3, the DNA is TGTGCCAGCAGTTTCCCGGACAGGGAAAATGGCTACACCTTC.

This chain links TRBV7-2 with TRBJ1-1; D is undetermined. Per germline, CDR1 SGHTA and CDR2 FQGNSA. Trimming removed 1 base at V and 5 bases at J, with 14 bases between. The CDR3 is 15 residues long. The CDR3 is CASSLVARVGTEAFF. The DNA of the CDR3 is TGTGCCAGCAGCTTAGTAGCCCGGGTGGGAACTGAAGCTTTCTTT.

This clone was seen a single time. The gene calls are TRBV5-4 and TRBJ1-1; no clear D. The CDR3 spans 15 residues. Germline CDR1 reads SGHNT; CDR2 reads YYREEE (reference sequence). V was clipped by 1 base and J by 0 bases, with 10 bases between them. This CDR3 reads CASSLPSSMNTEAFF. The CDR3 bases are TGTGCCAGCAGCTTGCCCAGCAGCATGAACACTGAAGCTTTCTTT.

The CDR3 region has the DNA TGTGCCAGCAGTTATGCAGGGACGCGTTCACCCCTCCACTTT. Residues: CASSYAGTRSPLHF. The rearrangement joins TRBV28 to TRBJ1-6; D possibly corresponds to TRBD1 (5 bases). CDR3 size: 14 residues. The germline V gene has CDR1 MDHEN and CDR2 SYDVKM. Trimming shortened V by 4 bases and J by 9 bases, and 13 bases separated the two germline ends.

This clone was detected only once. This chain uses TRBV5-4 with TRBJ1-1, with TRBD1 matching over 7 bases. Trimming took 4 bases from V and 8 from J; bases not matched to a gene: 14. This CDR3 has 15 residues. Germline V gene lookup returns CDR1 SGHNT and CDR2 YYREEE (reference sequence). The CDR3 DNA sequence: TGTGCCAGCAGCGCAACTTACAGGGGCGAGAAAGAAGCTTTCTTT. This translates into CASSATYRGEKEAFF.

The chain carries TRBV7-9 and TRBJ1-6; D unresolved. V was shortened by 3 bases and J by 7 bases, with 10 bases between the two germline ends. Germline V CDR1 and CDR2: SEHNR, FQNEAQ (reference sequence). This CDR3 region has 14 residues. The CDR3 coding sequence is TGTGCCAGCAGCTTGGCATCGAAAAATTCACCCCTCCACTTT. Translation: CASSLASKNSPLHF.